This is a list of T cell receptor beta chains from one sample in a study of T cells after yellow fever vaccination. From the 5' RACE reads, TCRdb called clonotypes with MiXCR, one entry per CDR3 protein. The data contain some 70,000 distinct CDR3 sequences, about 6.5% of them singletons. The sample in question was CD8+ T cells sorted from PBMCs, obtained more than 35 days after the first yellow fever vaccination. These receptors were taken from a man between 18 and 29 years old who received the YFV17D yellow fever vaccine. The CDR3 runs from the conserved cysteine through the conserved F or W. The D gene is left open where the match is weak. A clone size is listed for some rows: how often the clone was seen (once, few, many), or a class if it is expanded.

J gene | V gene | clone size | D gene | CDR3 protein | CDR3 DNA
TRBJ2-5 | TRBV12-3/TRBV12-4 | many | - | CASSLARGRGETQYF | TGTGCCAGCAGTTTAGCGCGAGGGCGTGGGGAGACCCAGTACTTC
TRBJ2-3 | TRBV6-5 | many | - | CASSYSLGRTDTQYF | TGTGCCAGCAGTTACTCGTTGGGCCGCACAGATACGCAGTATTTT
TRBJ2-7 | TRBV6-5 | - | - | CASSLLGEQYF | TGTGCCAGCAGTTTGTTGGGGGAGCAGTACTTC
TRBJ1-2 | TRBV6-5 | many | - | CASSYTGTGRGYTF | TGTGCCAGCAGTTACACCGGCACCGGGAGGGGCTACACCTTC
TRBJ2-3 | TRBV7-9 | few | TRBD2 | CASSLGGLAYTDTQYF | TGTGCCAGCAGCTTAGGGGGACTAGCCTACACAGATACGCAGTATTTT
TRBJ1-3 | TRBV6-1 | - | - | CASSDGFSSGNTIYF | TGTGCCAGCAGCGACGGGTTTAGCTCTGGAAACACCATATATTTT
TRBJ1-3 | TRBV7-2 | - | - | CASSTSGTFSGNTIYF | TGTGCCAGCAGCACTAGTGGGACCTTCTCTGGAAACACCATATATTTT
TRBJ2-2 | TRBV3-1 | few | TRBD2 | CASSHGGTGELFF | TGTGCCAGCAGCCACGGGGGGACCGGGGAGCTGTTTTTT
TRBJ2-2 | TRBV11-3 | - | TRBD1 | CASSSRTGLSSGELFF | TGTGCCAGCAGCTCCCGGACAGGGTTGAGCTCCGGGGAGCTGTTTTTT
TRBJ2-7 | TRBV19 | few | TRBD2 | CASSGIMGLASYEQYF | TGTGCCAGTAGCGGGATTATGGGACTAGCTTCCTACGAGCAGTACTTC
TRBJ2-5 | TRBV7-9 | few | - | CASSRPDGNQETQYF | TGTGCCAGCAGCCGGCCGGACGGAAACCAAGAGACCCAGTACTTC
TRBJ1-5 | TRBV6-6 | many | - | CASSYSGAQHF | TGTGCCAGCAGTTACTCGGGGGCCCAGCATTTT
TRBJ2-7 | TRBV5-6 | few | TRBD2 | CASSLSSGEQYF | TGTGCCAGCAGCTTGTCTAGCGGCGAGCAGTACTTC
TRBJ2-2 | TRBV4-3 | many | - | CASSQAIALNTNTGELFF | TGCGCCAGCAGCCAAGCCATCGCACTCAATACGAACACCGGGGAGCTGTTTTTT
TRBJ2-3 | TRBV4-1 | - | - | CASSQADRLNYGTDTQYF | TGCGCCAGCAGCCAAGCTGACAGGTTAAATTACGGGACAGATACGCAGTATTTT
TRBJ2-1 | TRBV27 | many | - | CASSLSGRGYNEQFF | TGTGCCAGCAGTTTATCTGGGAGAGGGTACAATGAGCAGTTCTTC
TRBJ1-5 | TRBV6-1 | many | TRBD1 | CASSAPRGRGNQPQHF | TGTGCCAGCAGTGCCCCAAGGGGGCGAGGTAATCAGCCCCAGCATTTT
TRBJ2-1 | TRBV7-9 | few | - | CASSLENNEQFF | TGTGCCAGCAGCTTAGAGAACAATGAGCAGTTCTTC
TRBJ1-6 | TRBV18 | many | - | CASSLRAENSPLHF | TGTGCCAGCTCACTCAGGGCAGAGAATTCACCCCTCCACTTT
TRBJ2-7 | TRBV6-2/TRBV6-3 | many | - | CASSSPPYEQYF | TGTGCCAGCAGTTCCCCCCCGTACGAGCAGTACTTC
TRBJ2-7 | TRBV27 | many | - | CASGLGEQYF | TGTGCCAGCGGATTAGGCGAGCAGTACTTC
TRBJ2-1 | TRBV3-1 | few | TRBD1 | CASSQVDRVSYNEQFF | TGTGCCAGCAGCCAGGTCGACAGGGTCTCCTACAATGAGCAGTTCTTC
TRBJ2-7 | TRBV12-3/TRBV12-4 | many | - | CASSPGVSYEQYF | TGTGCCAGCAGCCCGGGGGTCTCCTACGAGCAGTACTTC
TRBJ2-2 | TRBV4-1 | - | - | CASSQWGTRINSNTGELFF | TGCGCCAGCAGCCAGTGGGGGACGCGTATTAATTCGAACACCGGGGAGCTGTTTTTT
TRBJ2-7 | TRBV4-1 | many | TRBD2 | CASSQREAWGIEQYF | TGCGCCAGCAGCCAACGGGAGGCTTGGGGGATCGAGCAGTACTTC
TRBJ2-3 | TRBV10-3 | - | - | CAISEGSGATDTQYF | TGTGCCATCAGTGAGGGTAGTGGGGCCACAGATACGCAGTATTTT
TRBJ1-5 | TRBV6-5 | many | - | CASTGGAGGHQPQHF | TGTGCCAGCACCGGGGGAGCAGGAGGGCATCAGCCCCAGCATTTT
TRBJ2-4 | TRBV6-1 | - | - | CASSPSAEGNIQYF | TGTGCCAGCAGCCCCTCGGCCGAGGGGAACATTCAGTACTTC
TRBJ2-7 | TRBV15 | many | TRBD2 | CATSRDTGGTYEQYF | TGTGCCACCAGCAGAGATACGGGGGGTACCTACGAGCAGTACTTC
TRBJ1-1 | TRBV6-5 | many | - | CASSYNRNTEAFF | TGTGCCAGCAGTTACAACAGGAACACTGAAGCTTTCTTT
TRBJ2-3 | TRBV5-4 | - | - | CASSLSSLVYTDTQYF | TGTGCCAGCAGCTTGTCGTCCCTAGTCTACACAGATACGCAGTATTTT
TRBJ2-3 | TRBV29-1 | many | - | CSVAGSSTDTQYF | TGCAGCGTTGCCGGCTCAAGCACAGATACGCAGTATTTT
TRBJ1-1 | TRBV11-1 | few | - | CASILPNSTITDSLRAEAFF | TGTGCCAGCATACTGCCTAACTCGACCATAACCGACAGCCTAAGGGCTGAAGCTTTCTTT
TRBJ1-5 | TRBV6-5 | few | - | CASSFGPPNQPQHF | TGTGCCAGCAGTTTCGGGCCTCCCAATCAGCCCCAGCATTTT
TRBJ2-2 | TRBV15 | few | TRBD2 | CATSRGLAGGLTGELFF | TGTGCCACCAGCAGGGGACTAGCGGGGGGGCTCACCGGGGAGCTGTTTTTT
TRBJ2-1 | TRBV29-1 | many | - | CSVEWGAYNEQFF | TGCAGCGTTGAGTGGGGGGCCTACAATGAGCAGTTCTTC
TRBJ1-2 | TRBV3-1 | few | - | CASSRDIFYGYTF | TGTGCCAGCAGCCGAGATATCTTCTATGGCTACACCTTC
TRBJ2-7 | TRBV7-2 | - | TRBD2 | CASSWAGGAGYEQYF | TGTGCCAGCAGCTGGGCGGGGGGGGCTGGTTACGAGCAGTACTTC
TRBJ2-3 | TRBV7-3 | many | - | CASSWGGADTQYF | TGTGCCAGCAGCTGGGGCGGGGCAGATACGCAGTATTTT
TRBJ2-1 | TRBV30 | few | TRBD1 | CAWSWTGIYNEQFF | TGTGCCTGGAGTTGGACAGGAATCTACAATGAGCAGTTCTTC
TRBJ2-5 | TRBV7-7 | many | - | CASSRGPSYQETQYF | TGTGCTAGCAGCCGGGGCCCGAGTTACCAAGAGACCCAGTACTTC
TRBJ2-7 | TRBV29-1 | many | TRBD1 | CSAVDRVAEQYF | TGCAGCGCCGTGGACAGGGTGGCCGAGCAGTACTTC
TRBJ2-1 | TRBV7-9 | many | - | CASSLGIYNEQFF | TGTGCCAGCAGCTTAGGCATCTACAATGAGCAGTTCTTC
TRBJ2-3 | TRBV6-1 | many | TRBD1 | CASSLGHGTGSTDTQYF | TGTGCCAGCAGTCTGGGTCATGGGACAGGGAGCACAGATACGCAGTATTTT
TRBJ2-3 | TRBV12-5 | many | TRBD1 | CASGSGQGTDTQYF | TGTGCTAGTGGGTCGGGACAGGGCACAGATACGCAGTATTTT
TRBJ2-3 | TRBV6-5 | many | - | CASSYSSGLTDTQYF | TGTGCCAGCAGCTACTCGTCCGGACTCACAGATACGCAGTATTTT
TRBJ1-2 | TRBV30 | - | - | CAWSPSRDTVYGYTF | TGTGCCTGGAGTCCTAGCCGGGACACCGTCTATGGCTACACCTTC
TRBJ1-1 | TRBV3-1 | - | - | CASSPPSGSRANTEAFF | TGTGCCAGCAGCCCCCCGTCAGGGTCCCGGGCGAACACTGAAGCTTTCTTT
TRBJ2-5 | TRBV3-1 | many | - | CASSQDLQQGPQETQYF | TGTGCCAGCAGCCAAGACCTGCAGCAGGGGCCCCAAGAGACCCAGTACTTC
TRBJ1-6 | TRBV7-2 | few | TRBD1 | CASSLTTGKNSPLHF | TGTGCCAGCAGCTTAACGACAGGGAAGAATTCACCCCTCCACTTT
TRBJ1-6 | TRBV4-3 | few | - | CASSQDRGWDSPLHF | TGCGCCAGCAGCCAAGATAGGGGCTGGGATTCACCCCTCCACTTT
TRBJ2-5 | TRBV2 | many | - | CASRNGTLGETQYF | TGTGCCAGCAGAAACGGGACTTTAGGAGAGACCCAGTACTTC
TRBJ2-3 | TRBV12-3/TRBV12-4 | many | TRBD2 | CASSRLAGGPLPDTQYF | TGTGCCAGCAGTAGACTAGCGGGGGGGCCCCTCCCAGATACGCAGTATTTT
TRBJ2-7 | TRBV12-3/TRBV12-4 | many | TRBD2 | CASSLSSGATYEQYF | TGTGCCAGCAGTTTGTCTAGCGGGGCCACCTACGAGCAGTACTTC
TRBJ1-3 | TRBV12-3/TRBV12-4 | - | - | CASGGDGSSGNTIYF | TGTGCCAGCGGAGGGGACGGTTCCTCTGGAAACACCATATATTTT